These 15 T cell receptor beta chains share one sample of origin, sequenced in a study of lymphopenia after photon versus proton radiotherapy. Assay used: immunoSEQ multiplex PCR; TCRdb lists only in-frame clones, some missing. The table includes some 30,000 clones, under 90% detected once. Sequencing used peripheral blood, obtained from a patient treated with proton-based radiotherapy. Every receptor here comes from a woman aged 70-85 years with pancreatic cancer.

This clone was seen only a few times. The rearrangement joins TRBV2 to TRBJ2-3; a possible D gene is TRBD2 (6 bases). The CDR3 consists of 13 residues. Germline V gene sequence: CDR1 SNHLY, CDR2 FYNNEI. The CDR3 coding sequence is TGTGGGGCTTATAGCGGAGTCACAGATACGCAGTATTTT. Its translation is CGAYSGVTDTQYF. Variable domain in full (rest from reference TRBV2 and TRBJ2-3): EPEVTQTPSHQVTQMGQEVILRCVPISNHLYFYWYRQILGQKVEFLVSFYNNEISEKSEIFDDQFSVERPDGSNFTLKIRSTKLEDSAMYFCGAYSGVTDTQYFGPGTRLTVL.

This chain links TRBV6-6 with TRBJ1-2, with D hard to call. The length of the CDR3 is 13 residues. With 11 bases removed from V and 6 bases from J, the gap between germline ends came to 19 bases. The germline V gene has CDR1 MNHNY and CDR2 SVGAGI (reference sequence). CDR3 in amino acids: CASSKEWRHGYTF. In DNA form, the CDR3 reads TGTGCCTCCAGCAAAGAATGGAGGCATGGCTACACCTTC.

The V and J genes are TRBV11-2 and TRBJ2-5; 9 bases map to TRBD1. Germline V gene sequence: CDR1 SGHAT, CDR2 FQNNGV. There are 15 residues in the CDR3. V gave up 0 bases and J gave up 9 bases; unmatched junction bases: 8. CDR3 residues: CASSLDPGQGVSQYF. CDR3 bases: TGTGCCAGCAGCTTAGATCCGGGACAGGGTGTGTCCCAGTACTTC.

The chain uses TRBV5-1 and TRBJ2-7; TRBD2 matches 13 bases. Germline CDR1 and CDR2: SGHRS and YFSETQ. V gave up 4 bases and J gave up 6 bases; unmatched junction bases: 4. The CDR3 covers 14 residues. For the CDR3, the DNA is TGCGCCAGCAGCCCGGGACTAGCGGGACGCGAGCAGTACTTC. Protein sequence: CASSPGLAGREQYF.

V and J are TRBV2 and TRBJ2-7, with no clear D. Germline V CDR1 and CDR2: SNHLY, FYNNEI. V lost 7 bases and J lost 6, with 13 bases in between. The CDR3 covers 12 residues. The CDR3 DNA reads TGTGCCAGCACGGTATTCTCTTCCGAGCAGTACTTC. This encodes CASTVFSSEQYF. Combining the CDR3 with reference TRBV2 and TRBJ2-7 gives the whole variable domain EPEVTQTPSHQVTQMGQEVILRCVPISNHLYFYWYRQILGQKVEFLVSFYNNEISEKSEIFDDQFSVERPDGSNFTLKIRSTKLEDSAMYFCASTVFSSEQYFGPGTRLTVT.

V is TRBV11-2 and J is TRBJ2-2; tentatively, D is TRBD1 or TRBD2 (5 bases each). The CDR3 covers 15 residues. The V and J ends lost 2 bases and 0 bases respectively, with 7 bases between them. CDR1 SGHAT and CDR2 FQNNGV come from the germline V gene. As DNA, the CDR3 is TGTGCCAGCAGCTTAAGAGGGGCGAACACCGGGGAGCTGTTTTTT. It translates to CASSLRGANTGELFF.

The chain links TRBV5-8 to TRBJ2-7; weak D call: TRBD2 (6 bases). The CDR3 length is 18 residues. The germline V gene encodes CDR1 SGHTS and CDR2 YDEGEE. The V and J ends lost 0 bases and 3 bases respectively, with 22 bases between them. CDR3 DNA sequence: TGTGCCAGCAGCTTGGCCCGAACGGGGGTGGACGGCGACTACGAGCAGTACTTC. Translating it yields CASSLARTGVDGDYEQYF.

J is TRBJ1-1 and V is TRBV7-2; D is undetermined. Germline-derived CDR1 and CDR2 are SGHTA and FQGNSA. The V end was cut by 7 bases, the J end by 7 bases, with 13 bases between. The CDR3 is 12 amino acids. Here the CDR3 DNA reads TGTGCCAGCACCCTGGCCGGAGGTGAAGCTTTCTTT. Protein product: CASTLAGGEAFF.

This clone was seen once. The CDR3 loop reads CASSLSDRVGEQYF. CDR3 nucleotide sequence: TGTGCCAGCAGTTTATCGGACAGGGTAGGCGAGCAGTACTTC. This chain links TRBV27 with TRBJ2-7; TRBD1 aligns across 8 bases. Per the germline V gene, CDR1 is MNHEY and CDR2 is SMNVEV (reference sequence). Trimming cost V 0 bases and J 6 bases; bases outside gene matches: 4. The length of the CDR3 is 14 residues.

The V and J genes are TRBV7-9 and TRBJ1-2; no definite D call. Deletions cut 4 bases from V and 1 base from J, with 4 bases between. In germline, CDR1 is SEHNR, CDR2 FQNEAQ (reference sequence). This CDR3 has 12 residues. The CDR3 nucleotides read TGTGCCAGCAGCTCGGGTAACTATGGCTACACCTTC. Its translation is CASSSGNYGYTF.

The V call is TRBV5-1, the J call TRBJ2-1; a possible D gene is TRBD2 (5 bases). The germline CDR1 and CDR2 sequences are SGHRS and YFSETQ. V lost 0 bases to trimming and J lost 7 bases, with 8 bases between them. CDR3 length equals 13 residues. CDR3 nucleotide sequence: TGCGCCAGCAGCTTGGTGGGCGGGAATGAGCAGTTCTTC. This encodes CASSLVGGNEQFF.

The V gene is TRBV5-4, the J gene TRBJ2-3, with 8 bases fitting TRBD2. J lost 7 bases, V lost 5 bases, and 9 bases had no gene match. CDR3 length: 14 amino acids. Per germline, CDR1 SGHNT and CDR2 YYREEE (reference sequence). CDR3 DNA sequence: TGTGCCAGCAGTTTACGGGAGGGCCCGTATACGCAGTATTTT. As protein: CASSLREGPYTQYF.

In DNA form, the CDR3 reads TGTGCCAGCAGCTTAGGCGGGGGGGGGCTTGAGGGTTCACCCCTCCACTTT. This sequence encodes CASSLGGGGLEGSPLHF. The chain links TRBV7-8 to TRBJ1-6, with D perhaps TRBD1 (6 bases). Germline CDR1 and CDR2: SGHVS and FQNEAQ. This CDR3 has 17 residues. The ends were cut back, 1 base at V and 9 bases at J, with 19 bases in the middle.

The CDR3 reads CASSMGGNQPQHF. DNA of the CDR3: TGTGCCAGTAGTATGGGAGGGAATCAGCCCCAGCATTTT. The chain is built from TRBV19 and TRBJ1-5, with unresolved D. The germline V gene encodes CDR1 LNHDA and CDR2 SQIVND (reference sequence). The CDR3 has 13 residues. Trimming took off 3 bases at V and 4 bases at J, with 7 bases between the two ends.

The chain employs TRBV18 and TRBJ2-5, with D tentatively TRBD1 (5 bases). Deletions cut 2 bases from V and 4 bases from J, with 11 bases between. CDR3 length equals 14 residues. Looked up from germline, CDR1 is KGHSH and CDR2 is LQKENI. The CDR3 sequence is CASSPSAQGETQYF. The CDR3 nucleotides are TGTGCCAGCTCACCATCGGCCCAGGGAGAGACCCAGTACTTC.